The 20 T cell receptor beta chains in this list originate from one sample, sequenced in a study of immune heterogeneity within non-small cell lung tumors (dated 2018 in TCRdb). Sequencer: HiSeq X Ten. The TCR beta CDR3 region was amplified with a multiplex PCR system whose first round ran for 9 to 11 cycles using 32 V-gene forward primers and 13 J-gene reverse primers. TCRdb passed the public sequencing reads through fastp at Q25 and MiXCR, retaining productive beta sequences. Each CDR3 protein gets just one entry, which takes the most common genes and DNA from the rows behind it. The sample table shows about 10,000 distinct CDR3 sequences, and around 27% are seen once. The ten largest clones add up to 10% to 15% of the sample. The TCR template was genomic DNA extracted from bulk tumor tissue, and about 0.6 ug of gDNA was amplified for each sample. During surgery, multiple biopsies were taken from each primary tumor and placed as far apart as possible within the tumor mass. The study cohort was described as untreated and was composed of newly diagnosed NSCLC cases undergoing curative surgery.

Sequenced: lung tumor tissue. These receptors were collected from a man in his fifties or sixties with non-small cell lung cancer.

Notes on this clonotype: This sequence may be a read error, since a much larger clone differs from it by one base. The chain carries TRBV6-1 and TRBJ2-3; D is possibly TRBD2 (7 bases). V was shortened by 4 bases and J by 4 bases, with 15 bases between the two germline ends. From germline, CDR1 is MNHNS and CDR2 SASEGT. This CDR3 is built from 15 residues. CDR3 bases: TGTGCCAGCAGTGGGACTAGAGGGGGGGCAGATACGCAGTATTTT. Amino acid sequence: CASSGTRGGADTQYF.

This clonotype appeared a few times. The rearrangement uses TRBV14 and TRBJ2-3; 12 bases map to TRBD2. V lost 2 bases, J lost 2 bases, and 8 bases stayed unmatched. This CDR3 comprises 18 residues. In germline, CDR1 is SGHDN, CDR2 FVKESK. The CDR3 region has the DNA TGTGCCAGCAGCCAACCGACCGGACTAGCGGGGAACACAGATACGCAGTATTTT. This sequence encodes CASSQPTGLAGNTDTQYF.

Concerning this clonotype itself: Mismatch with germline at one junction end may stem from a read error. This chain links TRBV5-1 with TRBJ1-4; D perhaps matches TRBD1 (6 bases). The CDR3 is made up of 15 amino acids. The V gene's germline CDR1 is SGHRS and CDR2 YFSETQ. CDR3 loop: CASSLGQTTNEILFF. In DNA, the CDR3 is TGCGCCAGCAGCTTAGGACAGACAACTAATGAAATACTGTTTTTT. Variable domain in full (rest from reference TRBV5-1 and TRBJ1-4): KAGVTQTPRYLIKTRGQQVTLSCSPISGHRSVSWYQQTPGQGLQFLFEYFSETQRNKGNFPGRFSGRQFSNSRSEMNVSTLELGDSALYLCASSLGQTTNEILFFGSGTQLSVL.

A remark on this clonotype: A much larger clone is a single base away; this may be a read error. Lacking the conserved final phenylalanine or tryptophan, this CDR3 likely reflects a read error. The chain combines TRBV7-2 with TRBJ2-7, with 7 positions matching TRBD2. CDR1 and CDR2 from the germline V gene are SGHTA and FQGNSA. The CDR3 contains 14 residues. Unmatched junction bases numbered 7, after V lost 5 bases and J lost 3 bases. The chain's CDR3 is CASSMLGGFYEQYY. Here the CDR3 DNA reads TGTGCCAGCAGCATGCTCGGGGGGTTCTACGAGCAGTACTAC.

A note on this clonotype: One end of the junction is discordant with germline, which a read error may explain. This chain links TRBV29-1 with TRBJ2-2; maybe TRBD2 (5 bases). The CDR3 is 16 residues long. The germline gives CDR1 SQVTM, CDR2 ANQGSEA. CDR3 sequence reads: CSVEDLRALNTGELLF. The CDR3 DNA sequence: TGCAGCGTTGAAGATCTGCGCGCCTTGAACACCGGGGAGCTGCTTTTT.

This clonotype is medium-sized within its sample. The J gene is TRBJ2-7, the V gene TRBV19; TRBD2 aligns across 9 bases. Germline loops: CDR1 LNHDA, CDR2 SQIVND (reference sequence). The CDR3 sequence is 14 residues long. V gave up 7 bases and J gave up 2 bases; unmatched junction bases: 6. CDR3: CASKITSGPYEQYF. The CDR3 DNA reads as TGTGCCAGTAAGATCACTAGCGGGCCCTACGAGCAGTACTTC. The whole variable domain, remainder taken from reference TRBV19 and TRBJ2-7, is DGGITQSPKYLFRKEGQNVTLSCEQNLNHDAMYWYRQDPGQGLRLIYYSQIVNDFQKGDIAEGYSVSREKKESFPLTVTSAQKNPTAFYLCASKITSGPYEQYFGPGTRLTVT.

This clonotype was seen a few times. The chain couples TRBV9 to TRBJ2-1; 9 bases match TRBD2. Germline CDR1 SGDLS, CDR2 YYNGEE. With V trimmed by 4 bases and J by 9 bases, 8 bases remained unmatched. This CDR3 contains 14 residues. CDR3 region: CASSTPGLAGEQFF. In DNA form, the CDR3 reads TGTGCCAGCAGCACGCCGGGACTAGCCGGTGAGCAGTTCTTC.

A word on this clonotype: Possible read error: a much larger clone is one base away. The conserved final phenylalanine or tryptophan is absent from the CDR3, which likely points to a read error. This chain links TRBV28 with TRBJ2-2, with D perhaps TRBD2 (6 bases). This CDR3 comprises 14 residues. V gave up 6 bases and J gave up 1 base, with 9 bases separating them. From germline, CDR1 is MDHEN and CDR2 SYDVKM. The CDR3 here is CASRVSGNTGELFL. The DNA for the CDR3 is TGTGCCAGCAGGGTTAGCGGGAACACCGGGGAGCTGTTTCTT.

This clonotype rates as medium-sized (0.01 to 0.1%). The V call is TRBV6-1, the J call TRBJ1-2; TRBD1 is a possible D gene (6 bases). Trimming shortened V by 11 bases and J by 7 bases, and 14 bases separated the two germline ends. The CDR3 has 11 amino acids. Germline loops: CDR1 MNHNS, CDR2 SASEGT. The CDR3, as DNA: TGTGCCGTCCGGACAGTAGCTGGCTACACCTTC. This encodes CAVRTVAGYTF.

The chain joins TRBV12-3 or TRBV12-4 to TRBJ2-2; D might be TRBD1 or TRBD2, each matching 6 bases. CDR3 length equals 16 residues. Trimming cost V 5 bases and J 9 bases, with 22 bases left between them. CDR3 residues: CASSPPGPLGGRELFF. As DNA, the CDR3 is TGTGCCAGCAGTCCACCCGGGCCTTTGGGGGGCCGGGAGCTGTTTTTT.

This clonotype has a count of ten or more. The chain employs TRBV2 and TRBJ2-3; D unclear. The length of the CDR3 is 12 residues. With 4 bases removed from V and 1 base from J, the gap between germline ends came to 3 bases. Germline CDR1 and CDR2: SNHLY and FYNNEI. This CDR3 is CASSVGTDTQYF. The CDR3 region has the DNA TGTGCCAGCAGTGTGGGCACAGATACGCAGTATTTT.

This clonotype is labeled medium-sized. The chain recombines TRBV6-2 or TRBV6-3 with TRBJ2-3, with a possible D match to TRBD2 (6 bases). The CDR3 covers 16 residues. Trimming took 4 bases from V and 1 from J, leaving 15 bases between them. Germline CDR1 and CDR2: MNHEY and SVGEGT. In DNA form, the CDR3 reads TGTGCCAGCAGTTCGGGGCGGGGCGGGGGCACAGATACGCAGTATTTT. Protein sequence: CASSSGRGGGTDTQYF.

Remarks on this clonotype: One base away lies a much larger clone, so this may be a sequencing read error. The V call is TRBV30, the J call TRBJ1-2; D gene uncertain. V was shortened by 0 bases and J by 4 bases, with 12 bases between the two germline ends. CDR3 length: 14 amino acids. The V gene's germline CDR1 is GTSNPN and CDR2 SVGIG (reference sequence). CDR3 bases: TGTGCCTGGAGTGTAGAGAGGACCAGCTATGGCTACACCTTC. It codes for CAWSVERTSYGYTF.

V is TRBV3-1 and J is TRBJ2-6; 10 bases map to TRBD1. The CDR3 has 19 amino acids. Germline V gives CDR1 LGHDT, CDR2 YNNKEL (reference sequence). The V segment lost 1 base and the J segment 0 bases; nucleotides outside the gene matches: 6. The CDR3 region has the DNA TGTGCCAGCAGCCAAGTAGGGGGACAGGGGTTCTCTGGGGCCAACGTCCTGACTTTC. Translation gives CASSQVGGQGFSGANVLTF.

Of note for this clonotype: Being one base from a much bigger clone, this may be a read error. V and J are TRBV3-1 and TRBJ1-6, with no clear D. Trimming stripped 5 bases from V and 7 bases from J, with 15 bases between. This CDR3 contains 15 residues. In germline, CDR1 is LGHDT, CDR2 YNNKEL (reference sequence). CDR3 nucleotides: TGTGCCAGCAGCACCCGGGGAGGAGGGAATTCACCCCTCCACTTT. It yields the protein CASSTRGGGNSPLHF.

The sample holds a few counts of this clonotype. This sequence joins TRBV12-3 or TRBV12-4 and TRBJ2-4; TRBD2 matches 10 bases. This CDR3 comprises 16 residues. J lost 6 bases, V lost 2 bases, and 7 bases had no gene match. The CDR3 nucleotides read TGTGCCAGCAGTTTAAGGAGCGGGAGGGGGGGAAACATTCAGTACTTC. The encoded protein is CASSLRSGRGGNIQYF.

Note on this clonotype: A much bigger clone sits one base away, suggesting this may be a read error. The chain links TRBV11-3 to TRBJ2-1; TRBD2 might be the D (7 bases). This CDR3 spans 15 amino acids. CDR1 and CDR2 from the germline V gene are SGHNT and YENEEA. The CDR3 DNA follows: TGTGACAGCAGCCTAGCTGGCGGGGGCTGGAATGAGCAGTTCTTC. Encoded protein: CDSSLAGGGWNEQFF. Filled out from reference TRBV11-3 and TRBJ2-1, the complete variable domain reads EAGVVQSPRYKIIEKKQPVAFWCNPISGHNTLYWYLQNLGQGPELLIRYENEEAVDDSQLPKDRFSAERLKGVDSTLKIQPAELGDSAVYLCDSSLAGGGWNEQFFGPGTRLTVL.

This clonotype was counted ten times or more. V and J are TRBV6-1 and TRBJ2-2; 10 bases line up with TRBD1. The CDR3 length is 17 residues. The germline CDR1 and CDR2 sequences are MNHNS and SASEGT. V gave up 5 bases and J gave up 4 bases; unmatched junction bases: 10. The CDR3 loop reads CASSYPRQGAFTGELFF. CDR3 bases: TGTGCCAGCAGTTATCCCCGACAGGGGGCATTCACCGGGGAGCTGTTTTTT.

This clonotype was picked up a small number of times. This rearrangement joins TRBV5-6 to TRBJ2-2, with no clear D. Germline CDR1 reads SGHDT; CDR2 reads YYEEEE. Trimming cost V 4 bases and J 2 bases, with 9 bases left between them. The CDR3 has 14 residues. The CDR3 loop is CASSPTRNTGELFF. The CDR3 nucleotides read TGTGCCAGCAGCCCTACTCGTAACACCGGGGAGCTGTTTTTT.

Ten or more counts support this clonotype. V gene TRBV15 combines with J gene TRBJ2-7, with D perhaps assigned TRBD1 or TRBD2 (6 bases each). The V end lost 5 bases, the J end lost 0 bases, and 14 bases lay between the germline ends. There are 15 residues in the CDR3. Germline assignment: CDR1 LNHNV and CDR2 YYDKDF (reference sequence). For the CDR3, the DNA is TGTGCCACCAGCCTGAGGGGGGCCCTCTCCTACGAGCAGTACTTC. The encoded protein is CATSLRGALSYEQYF.